This entry lists 7 T cell receptor beta chains sequenced from one sample in a study of OX40 agonist ivuxolimab in advanced cancers. The assay was immunoSEQ multiplex PCR, and TCRdb's table has in-frame clones only and misses some. The table records tens of thousands of clones, 70% to 85% of them present only once. The sequenced sample was CD4+ or CD8+ T cells sorted from blood, obtained in a trial of the OX40 agonist ivuxolimab. Receptor source: an adult with an advanced solid tumor such as melanoma, head and neck, liver or kidney cancer.

This clone has just one count. The rearrangement joins TRBV2 to TRBJ2-3; 15 bases are a match to TRBD2. The CDR3 consists of 19 residues. V trimming: 11 bases; J trimming: 6 bases; junction bases outside the gene matches: 21. Germline V gene data show CDR1 as SNHLY and CDR2 as FYNNEI. The CDR3 protein is CAGSPGGPGLAGGRDTQYF. The CDR3 DNA is TGTGCCGGATCTCCTGGTGGCCCCGGACTAGCGGGAGGGCGGGATACGCAGTATTTT. The full variable domain, rest sourced from reference TRBV2 and TRBJ2-3, is EPEVTQTPSHQVTQMGQEVILRCVPISNHLYFYWYRQILGQKVEFLVSFYNNEISEKSEIFDDQFSVERPDGSNFTLKIRSTKLEDSAMYFCAGSPGGPGLAGGRDTQYFGPGTRLTVL.

The chain has TRBV6-4 and TRBJ2-2; 7 bases map to TRBD2. Germline V lookup: CDR1 MRHNA, CDR2 SNTAGT. The trim removed 6 bases at V and 5 bases at J, leaving 18 bases unmatched. The CDR3 runs to 18 residues. The CDR3 here is CASSQRASGRERTGELFF. DNA for the CDR3: TGTGCCAGCAGCCAACGGGCTAGCGGTAGGGAGCGAACCGGGGAGCTGTTTTTT.

The gene calls are TRBV19 and TRBJ1-2, with 9 bases matching TRBD1. This CDR3 comprises 16 residues. Germline V gene data show CDR1 as LNHDA and CDR2 as SQIVND (reference sequence). V was pared by 5 bases and J by 4 bases, with 11 bases of the junction left unmatched. CDR3 bases: TGTGCCAGTAGTCCCACCCTGGACAGGGGACCCTATGGCTACACCTTC. Translation: CASSPTLDRGPYGYTF.

The chain employs TRBV5-1 and TRBJ2-1; 12 bases fit TRBD2. The CDR3 runs to 14 residues. Per the germline V gene, CDR1 is SGHRS and CDR2 is YFSETQ. With 6 bases clipped from V and 5 bases from J, the junction kept 3 bases outside the gene matches. The CDR3 sequence is CASTTSGGNNEQFF. CDR3 DNA: TGCGCCAGCACAACTAGCGGGGGGAACAATGAGCAGTTCTTC.

A few counts support this clone. This chain connects TRBV6-1 to TRBJ1-5; D unclear. V lost 2 bases, J lost 4 bases, and 6 bases lay in between. CDR1 and CDR2 from the germline V gene are MNHNS and SASEGT. This CDR3 has 13 amino acids. CDR3 nucleotide sequence: TGTGCCAGCAGTGAATCGGGTAATCAGCCCCAGCATTTT. Translating it yields CASSESGNQPQHF.

The rearrangement uses TRBV2 and TRBJ2-1; 7 positions agree with TRBD2. The germline V gene encodes CDR1 SNHLY and CDR2 FYNNEI. V was clipped by 1 base and J by 7 bases; unmatched bases: 7. The CDR3 covers 15 residues. CDR3: CASSEGTSATNEQFF. CDR3 in DNA: TGTGCCAGCAGTGAAGGAACTAGCGCCACAAATGAGCAGTTCTTC.

CDR3 in amino acids: CASSLGQGGGSPLHF. DNA for the CDR3: TGTGCCAGCAGCCTGGGACAGGGAGGAGGTTCACCCCTCCACTTT. The rearrangement joins TRBV5-4 to TRBJ1-6, with 9 bases fitting TRBD1. Losses at the gene ends were 4 bases for V and 9 bases for J; bases not matched to a gene: 8. The CDR3 has 15 residues. CDR1 is SGHNT and CDR2 is YYREEE in the germline V gene (reference sequence).